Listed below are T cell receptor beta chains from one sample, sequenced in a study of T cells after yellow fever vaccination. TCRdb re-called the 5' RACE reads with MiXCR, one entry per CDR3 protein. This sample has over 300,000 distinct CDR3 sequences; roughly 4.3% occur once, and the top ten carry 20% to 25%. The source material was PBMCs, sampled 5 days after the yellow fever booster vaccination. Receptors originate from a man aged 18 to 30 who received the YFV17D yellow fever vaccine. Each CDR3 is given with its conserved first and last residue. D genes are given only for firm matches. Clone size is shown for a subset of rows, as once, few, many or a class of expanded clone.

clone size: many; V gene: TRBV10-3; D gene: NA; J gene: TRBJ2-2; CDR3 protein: CAISPTGFGELFF; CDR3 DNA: TGTGCCATCAGTCCGACAGGCTTCGGGGAGCTGTTTTTT
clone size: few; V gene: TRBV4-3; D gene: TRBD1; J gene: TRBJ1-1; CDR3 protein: CASSQVIWSRQGPNTEAFF; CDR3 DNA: TGCGCCAGCAGCCAAGTCATTTGGTCTCGACAGGGACCGAACACTGAAGCTTTCTTT
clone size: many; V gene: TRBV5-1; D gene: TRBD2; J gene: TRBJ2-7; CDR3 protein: CASSLETSGYEQYF; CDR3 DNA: TGCGCCAGCAGCTTGGAGACTAGCGGCTACGAGCAGTACTTC
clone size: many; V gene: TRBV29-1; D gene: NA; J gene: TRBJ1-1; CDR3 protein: CSIAGHENTEAFF; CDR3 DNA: TGCAGTATTGCGGGGCACGAGAACACTGAAGCTTTCTTT
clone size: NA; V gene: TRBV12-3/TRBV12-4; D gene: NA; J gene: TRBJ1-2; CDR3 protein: CASSSGPLVYGYTF; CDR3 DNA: TGTGCCAGCAGCTCGGGACCGCTAGTCTATGGCTACACCTTC
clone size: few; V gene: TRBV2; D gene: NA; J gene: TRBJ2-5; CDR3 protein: CASSPAPPPQETQYF; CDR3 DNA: TGTGCCAGCAGCCCGGCGCCCCCACCCCAAGAGACCCAGTACTTC
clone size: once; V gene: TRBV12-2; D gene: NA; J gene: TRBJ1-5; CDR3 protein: CASRLGGVFDSNQPQHF; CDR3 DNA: TGTGCAAGTCGCTTAGGGGGGGTGTTCGATAGCAATCAGCCCCAGCATTTT
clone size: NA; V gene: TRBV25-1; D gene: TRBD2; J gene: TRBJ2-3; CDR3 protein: CASSGGPSGGLTDTQYF; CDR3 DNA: TGTGCCAGCAGTGGGGGGCCTAGCGGGGGCCTCACAGATACGCAGTATTTT
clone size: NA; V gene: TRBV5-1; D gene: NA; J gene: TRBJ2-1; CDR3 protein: CASSSGQPPYNEQFF; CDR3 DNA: TGCGCCAGCAGCTCCGGACAGCCTCCCTACAATGAGCAGTTCTTC
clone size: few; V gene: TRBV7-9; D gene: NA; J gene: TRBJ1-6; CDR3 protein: CASSLVGGGNSPLHF; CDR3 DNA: TGTGCCAGCAGCTTAGTTGGTGGAGGGAATTCACCCCTCCACTTT
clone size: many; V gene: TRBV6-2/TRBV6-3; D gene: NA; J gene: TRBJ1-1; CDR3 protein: CASRPRKSTEAFF; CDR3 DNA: TGTGCCAGCAGGCCTCGAAAATCCACTGAAGCTTTCTTT
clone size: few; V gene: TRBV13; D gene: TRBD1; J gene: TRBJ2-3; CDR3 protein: CASSLTQSSGGTDTQYF; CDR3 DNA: TGTGCCAGCAGCTTGACCCAAAGCTCAGGGGGAACAGATACGCAGTATTTT
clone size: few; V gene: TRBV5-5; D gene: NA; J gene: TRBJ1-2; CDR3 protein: CASSSTANYGYTF; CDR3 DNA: TGTGCCAGCAGCTCAACAGCGAACTATGGCTACACCTTC
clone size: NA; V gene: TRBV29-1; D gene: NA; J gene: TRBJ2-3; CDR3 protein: CSVDPNSDTQYF; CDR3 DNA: TGCAGCGTTGATCCCAACTCAGATACGCAGTATTTT
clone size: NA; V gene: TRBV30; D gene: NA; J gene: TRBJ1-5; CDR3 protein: CAWAGGGNQPQHF; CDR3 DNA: TGTGCCTGGGCGGGGGGTGGCAATCAGCCCCAGCATTTT
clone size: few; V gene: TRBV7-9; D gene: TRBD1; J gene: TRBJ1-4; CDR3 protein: CASSSQRQGGNEKLFF; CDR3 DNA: TGTGCCAGCAGCTCACAACGACAGGGGGGGAATGAAAAACTGTTTTTT
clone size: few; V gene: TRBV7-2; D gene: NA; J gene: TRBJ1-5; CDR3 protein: CASSFYGTDPNQPQHF; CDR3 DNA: TGTGCCAGCAGCTTTTACGGGACGGACCCAAATCAGCCCCAGCATTTT
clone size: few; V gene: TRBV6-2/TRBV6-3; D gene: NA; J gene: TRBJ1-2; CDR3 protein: CASSPGRWTAF; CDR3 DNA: TGTGCCAGCAGTCCTGGGCGTTGGACGGCCTTC
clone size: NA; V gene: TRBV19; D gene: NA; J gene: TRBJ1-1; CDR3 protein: CASTPSPGIGTEAFF; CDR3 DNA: TGTGCCAGTACCCCTTCGCCGGGGATTGGCACTGAAGCTTTCTTT
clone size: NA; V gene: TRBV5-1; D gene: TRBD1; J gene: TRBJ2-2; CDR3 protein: CASRPETGLNTGELFF; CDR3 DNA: TGCGCCAGCCGACCGGAGACAGGGCTGAACACCGGGGAGCTGTTTTTT
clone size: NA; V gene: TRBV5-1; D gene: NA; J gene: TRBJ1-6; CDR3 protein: CASSLERTPNNSPLHF; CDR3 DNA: TGCGCCAGCAGCTTGGAAAGGACGCCGAATAATTCACCCCTCCACTTT
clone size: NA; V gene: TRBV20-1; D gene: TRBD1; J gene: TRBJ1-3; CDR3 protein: CSARTGYGNTIYF; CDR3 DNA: TGCAGTGCGAGGACAGGTTACGGAAACACCATATATTTT
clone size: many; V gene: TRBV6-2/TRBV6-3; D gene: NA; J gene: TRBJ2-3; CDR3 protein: CASRTIGGNTDTQYF; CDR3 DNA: TGTGCCAGCAGGACCATAGGAGGGAACACAGATACGCAGTATTTT
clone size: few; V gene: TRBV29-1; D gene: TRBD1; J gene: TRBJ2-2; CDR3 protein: CSVEGDSHLVNTGELFF; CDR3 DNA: TGCAGCGTTGAAGGGGACAGCCACCTAGTCAACACCGGGGAGCTGTTTTTT
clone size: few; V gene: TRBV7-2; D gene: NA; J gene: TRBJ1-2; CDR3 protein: CASSSASQLGYTF; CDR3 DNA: TGTGCCAGCAGCTCTGCCAGCCAGCTTGGCTACACCTTC
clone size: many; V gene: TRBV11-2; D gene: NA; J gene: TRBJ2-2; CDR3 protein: CASSNLRGGPGTGELFF; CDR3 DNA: TGTGCCAGCAGCAACTTGCGGGGAGGCCCGGGCACCGGGGAGCTGTTTTTT
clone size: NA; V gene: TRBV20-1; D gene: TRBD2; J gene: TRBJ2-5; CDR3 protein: CSAGVGTAGGETQYF; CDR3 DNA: TGCAGTGCTGGTGTAGGGACTGCGGGAGGAGAGACCCAGTACTTC
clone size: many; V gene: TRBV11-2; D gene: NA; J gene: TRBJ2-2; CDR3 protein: CASSSRLIRTGELFF; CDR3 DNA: TGTGCCAGCAGCTCCCGTTTGATACGAACGGGGGAGCTGTTTTTT
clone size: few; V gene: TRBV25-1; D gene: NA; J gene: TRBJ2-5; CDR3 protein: CASRGDGETQYF; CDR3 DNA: TGTGCCAGCAGAGGGGATGGAGAGACCCAGTACTTC
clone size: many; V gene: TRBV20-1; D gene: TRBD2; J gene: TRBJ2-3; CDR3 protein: CSASSGGDTDTQYF; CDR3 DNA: TGCAGTGCTAGCTCGGGGGGAGACACAGATACGCAGTATTTT
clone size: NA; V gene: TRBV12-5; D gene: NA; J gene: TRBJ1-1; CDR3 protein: CASGLAASEAFF; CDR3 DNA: TGTGCTAGTGGTTTGGCAGCGTCCGAAGCTTTCTTT
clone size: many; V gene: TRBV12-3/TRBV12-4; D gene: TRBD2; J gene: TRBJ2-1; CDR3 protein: CASSQLAGGPYNEQFF; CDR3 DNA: TGTGCCAGCAGCCAGCTAGCGGGGGGGCCTTACAATGAGCAGTTCTTC
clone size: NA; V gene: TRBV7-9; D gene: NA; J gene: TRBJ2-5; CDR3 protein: CASSPPPAEETQYF; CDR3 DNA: TGTGCCAGCAGCCCTCCCCCGGCGGAAGAGACCCAGTACTTC
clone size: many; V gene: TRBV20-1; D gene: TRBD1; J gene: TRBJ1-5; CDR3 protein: CSAPNRGQQPQHF; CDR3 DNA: TGCAGTGCTCCTAACAGGGGGCAACAGCCCCAGCATTTT
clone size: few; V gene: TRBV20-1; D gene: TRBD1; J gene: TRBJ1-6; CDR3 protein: CSARGTGGLRYNSPLHF; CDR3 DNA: TGCAGTGCTAGAGGGACAGGGGGATTACGATATAATTCACCCCTCCACTTT
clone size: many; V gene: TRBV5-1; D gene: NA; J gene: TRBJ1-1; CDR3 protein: CASSARGAISEAFF; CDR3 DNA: TGCGCCAGCAGCGCCCGGGGGGCGATTTCTGAAGCTTTCTTT
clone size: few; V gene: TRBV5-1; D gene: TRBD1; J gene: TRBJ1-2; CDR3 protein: CASSPFTGGGYGYTF; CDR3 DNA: TGCGCCAGCAGCCCATTTACAGGGGGCGGCTATGGCTACACCTTC
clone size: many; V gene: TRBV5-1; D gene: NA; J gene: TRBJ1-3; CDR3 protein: CASSKDSPGNTIYF; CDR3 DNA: TGCGCCAGCAGCAAGGACAGCCCTGGAAACACCATATATTTT
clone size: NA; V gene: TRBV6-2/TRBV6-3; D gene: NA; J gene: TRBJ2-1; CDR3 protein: CASSPLEGWEQFF; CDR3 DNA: TGTGCCAGCAGTCCCCTTGAGGGGTGGGAGCAGTTCTTC
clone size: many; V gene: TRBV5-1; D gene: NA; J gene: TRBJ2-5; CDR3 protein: CASLADGMETQYF; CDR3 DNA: TGCGCCAGCTTGGCGGACGGGATGGAGACCCAGTACTTC
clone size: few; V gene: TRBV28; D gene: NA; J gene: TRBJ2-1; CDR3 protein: CASSFGGLKEQFF; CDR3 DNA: TGTGCCAGCAGTTTTGGGGGGCTAAAGGAGCAGTTCTTC
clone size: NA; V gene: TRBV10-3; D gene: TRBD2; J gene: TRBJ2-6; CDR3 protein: CATPGGHGANVLTF; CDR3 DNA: TGTGCCACCCCGGGGGGGCACGGGGCCAACGTCCTGACTTTC
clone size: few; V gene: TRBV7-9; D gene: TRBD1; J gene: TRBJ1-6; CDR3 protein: CASSSDRVSYNSPLHF; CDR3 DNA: TGTGCCAGCAGCTCGGACAGGGTCTCCTATAATTCACCCCTCCACTTT
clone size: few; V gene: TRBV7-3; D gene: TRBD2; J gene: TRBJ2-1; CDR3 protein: CASSLGGVDNEQFF; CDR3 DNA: TGTGCCAGCAGCTTGGGAGGGGTAGACAATGAGCAGTTCTTC
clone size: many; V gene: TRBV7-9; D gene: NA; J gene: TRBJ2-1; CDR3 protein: CASSQQAGSFF; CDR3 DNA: TGTGCCAGCAGCCAGCAGGCAGGATCGTTCTTC
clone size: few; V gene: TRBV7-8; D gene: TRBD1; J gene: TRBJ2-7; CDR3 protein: CASSQRGQGTYEQYF; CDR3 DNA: TGTGCCAGCAGCCAGAGGGGACAGGGGACCTACGAGCAGTACTTC
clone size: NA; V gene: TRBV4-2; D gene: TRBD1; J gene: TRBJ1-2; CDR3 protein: CASSQGQGDLSNYGYTF; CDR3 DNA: TGTGCCAGCAGCCAAGGACAGGGGGACCTAAGTAACTATGGCTACACCTTC
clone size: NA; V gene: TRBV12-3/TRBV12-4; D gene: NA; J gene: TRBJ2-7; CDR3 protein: CASSLNTPYEQYF; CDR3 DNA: TGTGCCAGCAGTTTAAACACCCCCTACGAGCAGTACTTC
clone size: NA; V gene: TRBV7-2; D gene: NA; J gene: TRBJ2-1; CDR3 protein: CASLQGGLREQFF; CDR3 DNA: TGTGCCAGCCTCCAGGGGGGGCTGAGGGAGCAGTTCTTC
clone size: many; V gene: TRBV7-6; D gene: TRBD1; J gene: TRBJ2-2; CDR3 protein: CASSLAGGVGELFF; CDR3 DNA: TGTGCCAGCAGCTTAGCAGGGGGCGTCGGGGAGCTGTTTTTT
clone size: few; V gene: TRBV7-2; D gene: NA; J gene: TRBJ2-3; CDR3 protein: CASSLEVNTQYF; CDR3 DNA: TGTGCCAGCAGCTTAGAGGTGAATACGCAGTATTTT
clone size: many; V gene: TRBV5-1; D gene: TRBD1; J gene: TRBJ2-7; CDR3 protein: CASTDRGAYEQYF; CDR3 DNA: TGCGCCAGCACAGACAGGGGTGCCTACGAGCAGTACTTC
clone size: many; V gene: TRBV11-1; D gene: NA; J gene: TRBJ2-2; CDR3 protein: CASSWGAGELFF; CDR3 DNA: TGTGCCAGCAGCTGGGGTGCCGGGGAGCTGTTTTTT
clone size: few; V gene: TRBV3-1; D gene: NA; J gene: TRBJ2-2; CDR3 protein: CASSQDTTGLTGELFF; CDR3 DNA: TGTGCCAGCAGCCAAGATACGACAGGCTTAACCGGGGAGCTGTTTTTT
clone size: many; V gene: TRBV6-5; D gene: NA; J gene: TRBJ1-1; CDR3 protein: CASSYEGDTEAFF; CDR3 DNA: TGTGCCAGCAGTTACGAGGGGGACACTGAAGCTTTCTTT
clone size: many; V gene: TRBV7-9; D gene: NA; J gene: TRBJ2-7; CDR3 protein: CASLNGDYEQYF; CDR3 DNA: TGTGCCTCCTTGAACGGGGACTACGAGCAGTACTTC
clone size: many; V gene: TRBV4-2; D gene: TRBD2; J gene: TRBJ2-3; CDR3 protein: CASSQDYALSGEKDTQYF; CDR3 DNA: TGTGCCAGCAGCCAAGATTATGCCCTTAGCGGGGAAAAAGATACGCAGTATTTT